A selection of T cell receptor beta chains follows, all from one sample in a study of neurological immune-mediated disorders. Via MiXCR, TCRdb re-called the 5' RACE reads, giving one row per CDR3 protein. The repertoire holds some 15,000 distinct CDR3 sequences, with 3% to 3.5% as singletons. Sequencing was carried out using CD8+ T cells from blood. These receptors were collected from a woman aged 40 to 50 in good health. Each CDR3 is given with its conserved first and last residue. D genes are given only for firm matches. Size is stated for part of the rows, as once, few or many counts, or as a class when the clone is expanded.

>NA|many|TRBV27|TRBJ2-2
CASSLSNTGELFF
TGTGCCAGCAGTTTATCGAACACCGGGGAGCTGTTTTTT
>NA|many|TRBV9|TRBJ1-2
CASSNGWGDYGYTF
TGTGCCAGCAGCAATGGATGGGGTGACTATGGCTACACCTTC
>NA|many|TRBV29-1|TRBJ1-1
CSVDSQGKAEAFF
TGCAGCGTTGATTCTCAGGGGAAGGCTGAAGCTTTCTTT
>TRBD2|many|TRBV5-1|TRBJ2-1
CASSLGLAGPSSYNEQFF
TGCGCCAGCAGCTTGGGACTAGCGGGACCTAGCTCCTACAATGAGCAGTTCTTC
>TRBD1|many|TRBV3-1|TRBJ2-5
CASSQEDTGAEGTQYF
TGTGCCAGCAGCCAAGAGGATACAGGGGCCGAAGGGACCCAGTACTTC
>NA|many|TRBV4-2|TRBJ2-3
CASSQDSPAGFTDTQYF
TGTGCCAGCAGCCAAGATTCCCCCGCCGGATTCACAGATACGCAGTATTTT
>TRBD2|many|TRBV5-1|TRBJ2-1
CASSLRSGRSGFDNEQFF
TGCGCCAGCAGCTTGAGGAGCGGGAGATCTGGGTTTGACAATGAGCAGTTCTTC
>NA|many|TRBV10-2|TRBJ2-7
CASSESGRLSYEQYF
TGCGCCAGCAGTGAGTCTGGGCGCCTCTCCTACGAGCAGTACTTC
>NA|many|TRBV20-1|TRBJ1-5
CSAPYSNSNQPQHF
TGCAGTGCTCCCTACAGTAATAGCAATCAGCCCCAGCATTTT
>TRBD1|many|TRBV29-1|TRBJ2-1
CSVDGGWGQGIYNEQFF
TGCAGCGTTGATGGGGGATGGGGACAGGGAATTTACAATGAGCAGTTCTTC
>NA|many|TRBV6-2/TRBV6-3|TRBJ2-3
CASSYVGQATDTQYF
TGTGCCAGCAGTTACGTCGGGCAGGCCACAGATACGCAGTATTTT
>NA|many|TRBV5-1|TRBJ2-7
CASSLSWGPYEQYF
TGCGCCAGCAGCTTATCTTGGGGGCCTTACGAGCAGTACTTC
>NA|many|TRBV27|TRBJ2-6
CASSWTGANVLTF
TGTGCCAGCAGCTGGACTGGGGCCAACGTCCTGACTTTC
>NA|many|TRBV4-3|TRBJ2-5
CASSQDIARQETQYF
TGCGCCAGCAGCCAAGATATTGCCCGGCAAGAGACCCAGTACTTC
>NA|many|TRBV7-9|TRBJ2-2
CASSLNRATPGELFF
TGTGCCAGCAGCTTGAACAGGGCGACTCCCGGGGAGCTGTTTTTT
>TRBD2|many|TRBV20-1|TRBJ2-3
CSARDASGPSTDTQYF
TGCAGTGCTAGAGACGCTAGCGGTCCTAGCACAGATACGCAGTATTTT
>NA|many|TRBV12-3/TRBV12-4|TRBJ2-1
CASSSETELNEQFF
TGTGCCAGCAGTTCGGAGACGGAACTCAATGAGCAGTTCTTC
>NA|many|TRBV7-9|TRBJ2-1
CASSVTEYNEQFF
TGTGCCAGCAGCGTCACAGAATACAATGAGCAGTTCTTC
>TRBD2|many|TRBV3-1|TRBJ2-1
CASSNPGLAGAGSYNEQFF
TGTGCCAGCAGCAACCCGGGACTAGCGGGAGCCGGCTCCTACAATGAGCAGTTCTTC
>NA|medium-sized|TRBV9|TRBJ1-2
CASSVAGEYGYTF
TGTGCCAGCAGCGTAGCCGGGGAATATGGCTACACCTTC
>TRBD1|NA|TRBV7-9|TRBJ2-3
CASSPWGQGEDTQYF
TGTGCCAGCAGCCCTTGGGGACAGGGAGAAGATACGCAGTATTTT
>NA|many|TRBV2|TRBJ2-1
CASSEYGGGSSYNEQFF
TGTGCCAGCAGTGAATATGGGGGCGGGAGCTCCTACAATGAGCAGTTCTTC
>NA|many|TRBV12-3/TRBV12-4|TRBJ2-3
CASSLARGTDTQYF
TGTGCCAGCAGTTTAGCGCGCGGCACAGATACGCAGTATTTT
>NA|NA|TRBV20-1|TRBJ1-2
CSATDGTRGVYGYTF
TGCAGTGCGACTGACGGCACACGGGGTGTATATGGCTACACCTTC
>TRBD1|many|TRBV5-1|TRBJ1-2
CASSLRGQGLIGYTF
TGCGCCAGCAGCCTCCGGGGACAGGGACTCATTGGCTACACCTTC
>TRBD1|medium-sized|TRBV5-1|TRBJ1-2
CASSGELGQDYGYTF
TGCGCCAGCAGCGGGGAGCTGGGACAGGACTATGGCTACACCTTC
>TRBD1|medium-sized|TRBV4-3|TRBJ2-3
CASSQRQGEPDTQYF
TGCGCCAGCAGCCAAAGACAGGGGGAACCAGATACGCAGTATTTT
>TRBD2|many|TRBV5-5|TRBJ2-1
CASSLGRGTLVREQFF
TGTGCCAGCAGCTTGGGGCGGGGGACCCTCGTTCGCGAGCAGTTCTTC
>NA|many|TRBV13|TRBJ2-7
CASSSTLDRFGEQYF
TGTGCCAGCAGCTCTACACTAGACAGGTTCGGGGAGCAGTACTTC
>TRBD2|many|TRBV4-2|TRBJ2-3
CASSQALAGGPFTDTQYF
TGTGCCAGCAGCCAAGCATTGGCGGGAGGGCCATTCACAGATACGCAGTATTTT
>NA|many|TRBV7-9|TRBJ1-2
CASSLEDNNYGYTF
TGTGCCAGCAGCTTAGAAGACAACAACTATGGCTACACCTTC